Listed below are T cell receptor beta chains from one sample, sequenced in a study of blood T cells in healthy people across ages. TCRdb re-called the 5' RACE reads with MiXCR, one entry per CDR3 protein. The sample records 850,000 to 1,300,000 distinct CDR3 sequences, 35% to 50% being singletons. Sequenced input: blood. These receptor sequences come from a woman aged 55 to 70 in good health. The CDR3 runs from the conserved cysteine through the conserved F or W. A D gene is named only where the DNA matches it firmly. A clone size is listed for some rows: how often the clone was seen (once, few, many), or a class if it is expanded.

>few|TRBD2|TRBV24-1|TRBJ2-1
TGTGCCACCAGTGAAGCGGGAAACGCCTACAATGAGCAGTTCTTC
CATSEAGNAYNEQFF
>NA|TRBD2|TRBV2|TRBJ2-1
TGTGCCAGCAGTGAAGCGGGGCGCGGGAGGGCCAATGAGCAGTTCTTC
CASSEAGRGRANEQFF
>NA|NA|TRBV20-1|TRBJ2-5
TGCAGTGCTCCAGAGATGTCTAGTGAGACCCAGTACTTC
CSAPEMSSETQYF
>few|NA|TRBV7-6|TRBJ2-5
TGTGCCAGCAGCTTAGACAGGTTCCAAGAGACCCAGTACTTC
CASSLDRFQETQYF
>NA|NA|TRBV28|TRBJ2-4
TGTGCCAGCAGTTTAGGACCACGCGGGGCGGGGGCCAAAAACATTCAGTACTTC
CASSLGPRGAGAKNIQYF
>NA|NA|TRBV20-1|TRBJ1-5
TGCAGTGCTAGGGCGGGGAGTGCAATGGATCAGCCCCAGCATTTT
CSARAGSAMDQPQHF
>few|NA|TRBV7-2|TRBJ2-4
TGTGCCAGCAGCTTCAAGGGAGAAAACATTCAGTACTTC
CASSFKGENIQYF
>NA|TRBD2|TRBV13|TRBJ2-3
TGTGCCAGCAGCACACCTACTAGCGGGAGTCCAGATACGCAGTATTTT
CASSTPTSGSPDTQYF
>few|NA|TRBV9|TRBJ2-7
TGTGCCAGCAGCGTCCACAGGGGGGGCGAGCAGTACTTC
CASSVHRGGEQYF
>NA|NA|TRBV29-1|TRBJ2-1
TGCAGCGCTAGGCCCGCAGTGACCTACAATGAGCAGTTCTTC
CSARPAVTYNEQFF
>NA|TRBD1|TRBV20-1|TRBJ2-7
TGCAGTGCTAGCGACAGGGTAGGAGAGCAGTACTTC
CSASDRVGEQYF
>few|NA|TRBV25-1|TRBJ2-1
TGTGCCAGCAGTGAATCCGCGGTTAGCTCCTACAATGAGCAGTTCTTC
CASSESAVSSYNEQFF
>NA|NA|TRBV27|TRBJ2-7
TGTGCCAGCAGCGGTGAACCCTACGAGCAGTACTTC
CASSGEPYEQYF
>few|TRBD2|TRBV7-9|TRBJ2-1
TGTGCCAGCAGCTTACGGGGGTTTCAAGTTTCTGGCGGGAGGAATGAGCAGTTCTTC
CASSLRGFQVSGGRNEQFF
>NA|NA|TRBV18|TRBJ2-5
TGTGCCAGCTCACCACTTGTGGGTAACAGACAAGAGACCCAGTACTTC
CASSPLVGNRQETQYF